This is a list of T cell receptor beta chains from one sample in a study of T cell responses to AZD1222 COVID-19 vaccine. Using immunoSEQ multiplex PCR, the repertoire was profiled, and TCRdb retains in-frame clones only, with some absent. Of 150,000 to 200,000 clones listed, roughly nine tenths are singletons. The specimen was peripheral blood, collected on day 0 of AZD1222 vaccination. The origin of the receptors is an adult in good health. Both conserved end residues are part of each CDR3. D genes are given only for firm matches. Size tells how often a clone was seen (once, few, many) or the class of an expanded clone, and some rows leave it out.

size,V,D,J,DNA,CDR3
NA,TRBV28,TRBD2,TRBJ2-7,TGTGCCAGCAGTACAGTAGCGGGGGGGTTCTACGAGCAGTACTTC,CASSTVAGGFYEQYF
once,TRBV6-4,NA,TRBJ2-2,TGTGCCAGCAGGGGTAGCGCGAACACCGGGGAGCTGTTTTTT,CASRGSANTGELFF
NA,TRBV28,NA,TRBJ2-5,TGTGCCACCTCGGGCGCCCCCCAAGAGACCCAGTACTTC,CATSGAPQETQYF
NA,TRBV6-5,NA,TRBJ1-5,TGTGCCAGCACAGGGGATAGCAATCAGCCCCAGCATTTT,CASTGDSNQPQHF
once,TRBV5-1,NA,TRBJ1-4,TGCGCCAGCAGCTTGGCCGGGGGCGGTGGCGAAAAACTGTTTTTT,CASSLAGGGGEKLFF
few,TRBV5-1,TRBD2,TRBJ2-7,TGCGCCAGCAGCTTGGAGGGCGGACTAGCGGGAAACTACGAGCAGTACTTC,CASSLEGGLAGNYEQYF
NA,TRBV2,NA,TRBJ1-4,TGTGCCAGCAGTCCTGGATGGGTTTCCACTAATGAAAAACTGTTTTTT,CASSPGWVSTNEKLFF
NA,TRBV6-2/TRBV6-3,NA,TRBJ2-7,TGTGCCAGCAGTTCGGAGGACCCTAAGTTCCGTTACGAGCAGTACTTC,CASSSEDPKFRYEQYF
NA,TRBV7-3,NA,TRBJ2-1,TGTGCCAGCAGCTTACCCCCGGATAGCTCCTACAATGAGCAGTTCTTC,CASSLPPDSSYNEQFF
NA,TRBV5-6,TRBD2,TRBJ2-7,TGTGCCAGCAGCTTTACGGGTAGCGGGAGAGGCTACGAGCAGTACTTC,CASSFTGSGRGYEQYF
NA,TRBV18,NA,TRBJ2-1,TGTGCCAGCTCACCATTCAAAGGGGGCTCCTACAATGAGCAGTTCTTC,CASSPFKGGSYNEQFF
NA,TRBV5-6,TRBD2,TRBJ2-2,TGTGCCAGCAGCTTGTTCGGCGGGAGGGCATCCGGGGAGCTGTTTTTT,CASSLFGGRASGELFF
NA,TRBV3-1/TRBV3-2,NA,TRBJ1-2,TGTGCCAGCAGCCGGGGAAAAGCTAACTATGGCTACACCTTC,CASSRGKANYGYTF
NA,TRBV9,TRBD2,TRBJ2-1,TGTGCCAGCAGCGGGACTAGCGGTAACAATGAGCAGTTCTTC,CASSGTSGNNEQFF
NA,TRBV6-2/TRBV6-3,TRBD1,TRBJ1-5,TGTGCCAGCAGTAAAAGGACAGGCGGCCGCGGTTTCGATCAGCCCCAGCATTTT,CASSKRTGGRGFDQPQHF
once,TRBV7-2,TRBD2,TRBJ2-6,TGTGCCATTGGACTAGCGGGGACTGGGGCCAACGTCCTGACTTTC,CAIGLAGTGANVLTF
NA,TRBV27,NA,TRBJ2-1,TGTGCCAGCAGTTTTCTTACGGGAGTTCTCAATGAGCAGTTCTTC,CASSFLTGVLNEQFF
few,TRBV5-1,TRBD1,TRBJ1-2,TGCGCCAGCAGCTTGGCGGGAGTCCAGGGGGTGGATGGCTACACCTTC,CASSLAGVQGVDGYTF
NA,TRBV4-2,NA,TRBJ1-2,TGTGCCAGCAGCCAAGCGGACGGATCCTATGGCTACACCTTC,CASSQADGSYGYTF
NA,TRBV6-5,TRBD1,TRBJ1-4,TGTGCCAGCAGTTACCAAGAGGGGGCGGGTGAAAAACTGTTTTTT,CASSYQEGAGEKLFF
NA,TRBV5-6,TRBD2,TRBJ2-1,TGTGCCAGCAGCTTGGTGGGGGGGAATGAGCAGTTCTTC,CASSLVGGNEQFF
NA,TRBV7-8,NA,TRBJ1-1,TGTGCCAGCAGCTTAGTACAAGGGTTCACTGAAGCTTTCTTT,CASSLVQGFTEAFF
NA,TRBV19,NA,TRBJ2-2,TGTGCCAGTAGTATGTACGGGGAGCTGTTTTTT,CASSMYGELFF
NA,TRBV19,NA,TRBJ2-1,TGTGCCAGTAGTATTCAGGGGCGAGGGGTATTGAATGAGCAGTTCTTC,CASSIQGRGVLNEQFF
NA,TRBV18,NA,TRBJ1-2,TGTGCCAGCTCACCATACGTGACAGGAGGCGATGGCTACACCTTC,CASSPYVTGGDGYTF
NA,TRBV5-1,TRBD2,TRBJ2-2,TGCGCCAGCAGCTGGGGGACTAGAGACACCGGGGAGCTGTTTTTT,CASSWGTRDTGELFF
NA,TRBV18,NA,TRBJ1-1,TGTGCCAGCTCACCACCTGCGACTCTCGACCGTCGTGAAGCTTTCTTT,CASSPPATLDRREAFF
NA,TRBV7-3,NA,TRBJ1-2,TGTGCCAGCAGCTTAGAAGGGGGGAACTATGGCTACACCTTC,CASSLEGGNYGYTF
NA,TRBV6-5,NA,TRBJ1-2,TGTGCCAGCAGGAAGGGACCGACTCCCTATGGCTACACCTTC,CASRKGPTPYGYTF
NA,TRBV5-1,TRBD1,TRBJ2-1,TGCGCCAGCAGCTTGGCCAGGCACCGGGACAGGGCCCTCAATGAGCAGTTCTTC,CASSLARHRDRALNEQFF
NA,TRBV5-1,NA,TRBJ1-1,TGCGCCAGCAGCTTGTCGTCAGCGAACACTGAAGCTTTCTTT,CASSLSSANTEAFF
NA,TRBV2,TRBD1,TRBJ1-4,TGTGCCAGCAGGGAGGACAGGGTAGGGGAAAAACTGTTTTTT,CASREDRVGEKLFF
NA,TRBV4-1,NA,TRBJ1-4,TGCGCCAGCAGCCAAGTCCGGGGCGCAAATAATGAAAAACTGTTTTTT,CASSQVRGANNEKLFF
once,TRBV19,NA,TRBJ1-2,TGTGCCAGTAGAACTGTAGGTGGGAGCGACTATGGCTACACCTTC,CASRTVGGSDYGYTF
NA,TRBV7-3,TRBD2,TRBJ2-1,TGTGCCAGCAGCTCAACCCTCGGGGGGGGGCAGTTCTTC,CASSSTLGGGQFF
NA,TRBV18,NA,TRBJ2-1,TGTGCCAGCTCACCGCAAGCGGTCGGCCCCGCCTTGAATGAGCAGTTCTTC,CASSPQAVGPALNEQFF
NA,TRBV11-1,NA,TRBJ1-2,TGTGCCAGCAGCTTAGAAGGGGACGGCTACACCTTC,CASSLEGDGYTF
NA,TRBV29-1,TRBD1,TRBJ1-3,TGCAGCGTTGACAATGTGGGACAGGGTCCTGGAAACACCATATATTTT,CSVDNVGQGPGNTIYF
NA,TRBV4-1,NA,TRBJ2-5,TGCGCCAGCAGCCAAGAAGGGGCCAGAGAGACCCAGTACTTC,CASSQEGARETQYF
few,TRBV5-6,TRBD1,TRBJ2-3,TGTGCCAGCAGCCACAGGGGGCAGTGGACAGATACGCAGTATTTT,CASSHRGQWTDTQYF
few,TRBV7-2,NA,TRBJ1-1,TGTGCCAGCAGCTCTGTCCAGGGGAAAACTTTCTTT,CASSSVQGKTFF